The sequence of this TCR beta chain was determined in a study of shared clonotypes between healthy human individuals. Clones were sequenced by immunoSEQ multiplex PCR, and TCRdb holds only the in-frame ones, with some missing. This sample carries around 720,000 clones, 73% of them seen once, and the ten largest clones take under 2%. Healthy HIV-negative adults with no recent acute infections or vaccinations were recruited as donors. The TCR sequence derives from a woman in her thirties in good health. The sequencing sample was made of memory CD4+ T cells sorted from blood. Described subset: CD45RA-negative fraction.

The CDR3 region has the DNA TGTGCCAGCAGCCAAGTCCCCTATGGGGGAGGGGAAGAGACCCAGTACTTC. It codes for CASSQVPYGGGEETQYF. This chain links TRBV4-2 with TRBJ2-5; 7 bases line up with TRBD2. The CDR3 spans 17 residues. The V gene end was trimmed by 1 base and the J gene end by 3 bases; junction bases not matched to a gene: 11. Germline CDR1 LGHNA, CDR2 YNFKEQ.